The 9 T cell receptor beta chains below all came from one sample that was sequenced in a study of shared clonotypes between healthy human individuals. Libraries were prepared by immunoSEQ multiplex PCR; TCRdb keeps only in-frame clonotypes and omits some of them. The sample consists of under 2,500,000 clones, approximately 95% of them appearing once. Sequencing used naive CD4+ T cells sorted from blood. Subset noted: CD45RA+ positively selected. The receptors were sampled from a man younger than 30 in good health.

DNA of the CDR3: TGTGCCAGCAGTGAATCTCAGATAGGGATCCACGAGCAGTACTTC. Protein product: CASSESQIGIHEQYF. The rearrangement links TRBV25-1 to TRBJ2-7, with unresolved D. Germline CDR1 reads MGHDK; CDR2 reads SYGVNS. The CDR3 runs 15 residues. The V end lost 1 base, the J end lost 5 bases, and 15 bases lay between the germline ends.

V usage is TRBV11-2 and J usage is TRBJ2-3; 13 nucleotides match TRBD2. The J segment lost 11 bases and the V segment lost 4 bases, leaving 9 bases of the junction unmatched. Per the germline V gene, CDR1 is SGHAT and CDR2 is FQNNGV. The CDR3 consists of 15 residues. Here the CDR3 DNA reads TGTGCCAGCAGCTCAACCGGGACTAGCGGGGTTGTGCAGTATTTT. Protein: CASSSTGTSGVVQYF.

The rearrangement joins TRBV4-3 to TRBJ1-6; D is unclear. This CDR3 region has 12 residues. Trimming removed 4 bases at V and 13 bases at J, with 11 bases between. CDR1 is LGHNA and CDR2 is YSLEER in the germline V gene. The CDR3 region has the DNA TGCGCCAGCAGCCCCCCCCCGTGGCCCCTCCACTTT. Translating it yields CASSPPPWPLHF.

The V call is TRBV29-1, the J call TRBJ2-7, with TRBD1 as a possible D gene (6 bases). The CDR3 totals 12 residues. Trimming removed 4 bases at V and 6 bases at J, with 13 bases between. Germline CDR1 SQVTM, CDR2 ANQGSEA. Here the CDR3 DNA reads TGCAGCGTTGCTGGACAGCCACCCGAGCAGTACTTC. This sequence encodes CSVAGQPPEQYF.

The CDR3 DNA reads TGTGCCAGCAGTGTTCCGGGGGCAGAGACCCAGTACTTC. It yields the protein CASSVPGAETQYF. This chain links TRBV25-1 with TRBJ2-5; D possibly uses TRBD1 or TRBD2 (6 bases each). Looked up from germline, CDR1 is MGHDK and CDR2 is SYGVNS. The CDR3 loop spans 13 amino acids. V was clipped by 4 bases and J by 4 bases, with 10 bases between them.

In its sample, this clone was seen a few times. V gene TRBV15 combines with J gene TRBJ2-2; D is ambiguous. CDR3 size: 14 residues. Trimming pared 3 bases from V and 5 bases from J, leaving 10 bases between. Germline CDR1 reads LNHNV; CDR2 reads YYDKDF (reference sequence). Here the CDR3 DNA reads TGTGCCACCAGCAGGCTTTTGGGGACCGGGGAGCTGTTTTTT. It translates to CATSRLLGTGELFF.

The chain has TRBV2 and TRBJ1-2; TRBD1 matches at 8 bases. The V segment lost 7 bases and the J segment 4 bases; nucleotides outside the gene matches: 8. This CDR3 comprises 14 residues. The V gene's germline CDR1 is SNHLY and CDR2 FYNNEI. The CDR3 DNA is TGTGCCAGCAATCCGACAGGGGTCGGCTATGGCTACACCTTC. This gives the protein CASNPTGVGYGYTF.

The chain combines TRBV5-1 with TRBJ1-4; a possible D gene is TRBD1 (5 bases). CDR1 and CDR2 from the germline V gene are SGHRS and YFSETQ. The germline V and J ends were trimmed by 4 bases and 7 bases, with 20 bases remaining between them. The CDR3 contains 16 residues. The CDR3 region has the DNA TGCGCCAGCAGCCCCGGAGGGGCTACGACGGGTGAAAAACTGTTTTTT. This sequence encodes CASSPGGATTGEKLFF. The full variable domain, completed using reference TRBV5-1 and TRBJ1-4, is KAGVTQTPRYLIKTRGQQVTLSCSPISGHRSVSWYQQTPGQGLQFLFEYFSETQRNKGNFPGRFSGRQFSNSRSEMNVSTLELGDSALYLCASSPGGATTGEKLFFGSGTQLSVL.

This rearrangement joins TRBV9 to TRBJ2-7; 10 nucleotides align to TRBD2. Germline V gives CDR1 SGDLS, CDR2 YYNGEE. The V segment lost 4 bases and the J segment 2 bases; nucleotides outside the gene matches: 9. The CDR3 runs 16 residues. CDR3 DNA sequence: TGTGCCAGCAGCAGGAGCGGACTAGCGGTCCCCTACGAGCAGTACTTC. It translates to CASSRSGLAVPYEQYF.